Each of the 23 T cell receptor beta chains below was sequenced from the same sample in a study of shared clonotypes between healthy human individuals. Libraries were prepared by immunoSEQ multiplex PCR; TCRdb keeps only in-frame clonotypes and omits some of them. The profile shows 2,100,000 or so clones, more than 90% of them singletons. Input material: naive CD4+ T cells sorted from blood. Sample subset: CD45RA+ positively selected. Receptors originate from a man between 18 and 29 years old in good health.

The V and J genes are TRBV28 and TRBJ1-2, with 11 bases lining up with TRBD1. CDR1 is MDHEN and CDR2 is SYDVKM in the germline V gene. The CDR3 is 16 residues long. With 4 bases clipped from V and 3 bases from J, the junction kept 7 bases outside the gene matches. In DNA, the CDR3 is TGTGCCAGCAGTTCGCCGGGACAGGGGGGGGACTATGGCTACACCTTC. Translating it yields CASSSPGQGGDYGYTF.

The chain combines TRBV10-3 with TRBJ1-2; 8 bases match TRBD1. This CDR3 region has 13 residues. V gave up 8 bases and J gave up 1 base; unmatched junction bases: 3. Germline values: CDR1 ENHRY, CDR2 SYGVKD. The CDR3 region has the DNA TGTGCCATCCTAGGACAGGGTAACTATGGCTACACCTTC. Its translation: CAILGQGNYGYTF.

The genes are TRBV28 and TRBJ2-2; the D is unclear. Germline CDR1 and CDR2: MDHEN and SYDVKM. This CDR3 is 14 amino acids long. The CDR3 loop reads CTSLGQTAQGELFF. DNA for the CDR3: TGTACCTCTCTCGGCCAGACCGCACAAGGGGAGCTGTTTTTT.

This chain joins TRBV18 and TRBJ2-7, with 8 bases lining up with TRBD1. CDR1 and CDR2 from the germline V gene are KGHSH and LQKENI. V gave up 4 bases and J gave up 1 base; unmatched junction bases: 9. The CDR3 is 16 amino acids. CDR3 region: CASSRASTGASYEQYF. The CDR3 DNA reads TGTGCCAGCTCACGGGCATCGACAGGGGCGTCCTACGAGCAGTACTTC.

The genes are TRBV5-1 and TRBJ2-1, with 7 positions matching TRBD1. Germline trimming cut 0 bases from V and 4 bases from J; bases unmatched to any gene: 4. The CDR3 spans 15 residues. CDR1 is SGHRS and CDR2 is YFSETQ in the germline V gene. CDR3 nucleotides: TGCGCCAGCAGCTTGGCAGCGACAGGGTACAATGAGCAGTTCTTC. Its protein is CASSLAATGYNEQFF.

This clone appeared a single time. CDR3: CASSATDLNTGELFF. CDR3 nucleotides: TGTGCCAGTAGTGCGACAGATCTTAACACCGGGGAGCTGTTTTTT. This sequence joins TRBV19 and TRBJ2-2; possible D gene TRBD1, 5 bases. Germline V gene lookup returns CDR1 LNHDA and CDR2 SQIVND (reference sequence). V lost 5 bases and J lost 2, with 12 bases in between. The CDR3 runs 15 residues.

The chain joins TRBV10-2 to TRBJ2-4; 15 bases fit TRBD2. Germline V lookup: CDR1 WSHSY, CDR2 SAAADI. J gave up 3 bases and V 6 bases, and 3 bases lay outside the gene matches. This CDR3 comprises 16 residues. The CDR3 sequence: CASRGGLAGGKNIQYF. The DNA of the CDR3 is TGCGCCAGCAGAGGGGGACTAGCGGGAGGCAAAAACATTCAGTACTTC.

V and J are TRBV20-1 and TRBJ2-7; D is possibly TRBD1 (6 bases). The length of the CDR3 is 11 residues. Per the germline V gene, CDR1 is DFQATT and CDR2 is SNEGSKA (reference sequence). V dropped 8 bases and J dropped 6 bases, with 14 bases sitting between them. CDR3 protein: CSFRPGVEQYF. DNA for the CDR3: TGCAGTTTCCGGCCAGGGGTCGAGCAGTACTTC.

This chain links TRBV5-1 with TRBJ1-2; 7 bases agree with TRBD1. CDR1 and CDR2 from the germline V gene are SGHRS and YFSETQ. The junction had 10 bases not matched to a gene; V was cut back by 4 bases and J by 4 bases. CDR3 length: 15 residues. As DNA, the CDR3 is TGCGCCAGCAGCCAGGGGACAGACGCCATCTATGGCTACACCTTC. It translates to CASSQGTDAIYGYTF. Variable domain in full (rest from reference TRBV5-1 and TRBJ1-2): KAGVTQTPRYLIKTRGQQVTLSCSPISGHRSVSWYQQTPGQGLQFLFEYFSETQRNKGNFPGRFSGRQFSNSRSEMNVSTLELGDSALYLCASSQGTDAIYGYTFGSGTRLTVV.

The CDR3 DNA is TGTGCCAGTAGTCCTCGGGGCGGGGGGCACACTGAAGCTTTCTTT. Amino acid sequence: CASSPRGGGHTEAFF. V and J are TRBV19 and TRBJ1-1; D is possibly TRBD1 (6 bases). The CDR3 totals 15 residues. V lost 5 bases and J 3 bases, leaving 16 bases between the germline ends. Germline CDR1 and CDR2: LNHDA and SQIVND (reference sequence).

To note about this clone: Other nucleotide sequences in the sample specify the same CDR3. The CDR3 region is CASSLGVGGELFF. CDR3 sequence (DNA): TGTGCCAGCAGCTTAGGAGTGGGCGGGGAGCTGTTTTTT. The V gene is TRBV11-2, the J gene TRBJ2-2; D remains ambiguous. V dropped 1 base and J dropped 7 bases, with 7 bases sitting between them. Germline V lookup: CDR1 SGHAT, CDR2 FQNNGV. This CDR3 is built from 13 residues.

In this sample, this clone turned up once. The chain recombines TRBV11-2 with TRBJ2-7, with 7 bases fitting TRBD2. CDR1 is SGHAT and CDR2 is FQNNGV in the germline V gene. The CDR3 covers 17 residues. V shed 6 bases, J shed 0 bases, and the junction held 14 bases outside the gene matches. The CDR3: CASSSNPGLWSSYEQYF. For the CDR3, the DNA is TGTGCCAGCAGTAGCAACCCGGGACTATGGAGCTCCTACGAGCAGTACTTC.

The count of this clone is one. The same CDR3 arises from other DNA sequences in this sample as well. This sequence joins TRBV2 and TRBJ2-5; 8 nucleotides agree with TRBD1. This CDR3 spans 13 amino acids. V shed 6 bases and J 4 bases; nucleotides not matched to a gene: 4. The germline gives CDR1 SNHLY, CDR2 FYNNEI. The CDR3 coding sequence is TGTGCCAGCAGCAGGGGGCTCACAGAGACCCAGTACTTC. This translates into CASSRGLTETQYF. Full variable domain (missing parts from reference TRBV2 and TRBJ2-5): EPEVTQTPSHQVTQMGQEVILRCVPISNHLYFYWYRQILGQKVEFLVSFYNNEISEKSEIFDDQFSVERPDGSNFTLKIRSTKLEDSAMYFCASSRGLTETQYFGPGTRLLVL.

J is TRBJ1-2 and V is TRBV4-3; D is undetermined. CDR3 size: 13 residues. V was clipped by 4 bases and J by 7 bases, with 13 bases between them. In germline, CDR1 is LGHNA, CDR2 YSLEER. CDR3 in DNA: TGCGCCAGCAGCCCCGGTCGGACCGGTGGCTACACCTTC. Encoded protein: CASSPGRTGGYTF.

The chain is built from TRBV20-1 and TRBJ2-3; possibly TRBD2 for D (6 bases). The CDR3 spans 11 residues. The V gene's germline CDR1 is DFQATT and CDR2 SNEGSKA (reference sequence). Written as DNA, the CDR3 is TGCAGCCGCTTGCGGGGAGATACGCAGTATTTT. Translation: CSRLRGDTQYF.

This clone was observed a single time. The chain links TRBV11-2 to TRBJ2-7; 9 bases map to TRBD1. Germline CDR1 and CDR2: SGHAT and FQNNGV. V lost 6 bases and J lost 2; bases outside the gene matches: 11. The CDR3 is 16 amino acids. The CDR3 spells CASSLRGQGRTYEQYF. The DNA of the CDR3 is TGTGCCAGCAGTTTGCGAGGACAGGGGCGAACCTACGAGCAGTACTTC.

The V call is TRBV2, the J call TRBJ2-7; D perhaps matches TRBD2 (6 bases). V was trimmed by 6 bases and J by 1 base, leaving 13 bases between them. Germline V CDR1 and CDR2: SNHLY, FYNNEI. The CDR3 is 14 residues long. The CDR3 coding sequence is TGTGCCAGCAGCGCGGGGCGACGATCCTACGAGCAGTACTTC. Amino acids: CASSAGRRSYEQYF.

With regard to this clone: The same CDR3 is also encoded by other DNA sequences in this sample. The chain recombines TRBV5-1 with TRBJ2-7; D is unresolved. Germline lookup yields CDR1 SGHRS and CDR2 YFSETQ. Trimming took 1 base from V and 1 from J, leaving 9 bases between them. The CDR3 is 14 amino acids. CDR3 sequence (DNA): TGCGCCAGCAGCTTGTCAAGGGAATCCTACGAGCAGTACTTC. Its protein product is CASSLSRESYEQYF.

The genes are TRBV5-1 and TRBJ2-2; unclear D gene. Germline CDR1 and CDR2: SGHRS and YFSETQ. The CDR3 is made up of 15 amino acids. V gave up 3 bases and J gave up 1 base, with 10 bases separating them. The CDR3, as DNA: TGCGCCAGCAGCTCCTCCCCTAGGAACACCGGGGAGCTGTTTTTT. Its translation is CASSSSPRNTGELFF. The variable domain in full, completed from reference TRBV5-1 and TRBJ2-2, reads KAGVTQTPRYLIKTRGQQVTLSCSPISGHRSVSWYQQTPGQGLQFLFEYFSETQRNKGNFPGRFSGRQFSNSRSEMNVSTLELGDSALYLCASSSSPRNTGELFFGEGSRLTVL.

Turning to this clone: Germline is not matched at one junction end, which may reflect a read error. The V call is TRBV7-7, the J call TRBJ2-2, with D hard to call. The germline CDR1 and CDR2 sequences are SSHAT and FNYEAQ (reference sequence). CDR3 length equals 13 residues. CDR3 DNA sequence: TGTGCTAGCAGCCCCCAGCCTGGCGGGGAGCTGTTTTTT. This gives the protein CASSPQPGGELFF.

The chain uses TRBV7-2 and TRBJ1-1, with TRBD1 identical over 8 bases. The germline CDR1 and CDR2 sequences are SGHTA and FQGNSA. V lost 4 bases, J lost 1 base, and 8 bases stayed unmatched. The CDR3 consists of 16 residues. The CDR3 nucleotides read TGTGCCAGCAGCTCCCGTCCACAGGGGGGGAACACTGAAGCTTTCTTT. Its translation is CASSSRPQGGNTEAFF. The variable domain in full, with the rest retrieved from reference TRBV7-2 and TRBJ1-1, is GAGVSQSPSNKVTEKGKDVELRCDPISGHTALYWYRQSLGQGLEFLIYFQGNSAPDKSGLPSDRFSAERTGGSVSTLTIQRTQQEDSAVYLCASSSRPQGGNTEAFFGQGTRLTVV.

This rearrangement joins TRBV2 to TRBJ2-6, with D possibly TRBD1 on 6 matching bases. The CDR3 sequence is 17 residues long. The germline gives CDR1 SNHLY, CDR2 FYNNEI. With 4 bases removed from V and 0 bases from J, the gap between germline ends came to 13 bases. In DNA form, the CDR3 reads TGTGCCAGCAGTGTACAGGGCAAGAGCTCTGGGGCCAACGTCCTGACTTTC. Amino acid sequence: CASSVQGKSSGANVLTF.

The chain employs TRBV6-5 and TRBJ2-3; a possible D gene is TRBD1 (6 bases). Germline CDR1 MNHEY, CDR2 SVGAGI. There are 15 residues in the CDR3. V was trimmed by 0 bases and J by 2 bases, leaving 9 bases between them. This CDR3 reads CASSYSDSHTDTQYF. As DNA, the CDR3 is TGTGCCAGCAGTTACTCGGACAGCCACACAGATACGCAGTATTTT.